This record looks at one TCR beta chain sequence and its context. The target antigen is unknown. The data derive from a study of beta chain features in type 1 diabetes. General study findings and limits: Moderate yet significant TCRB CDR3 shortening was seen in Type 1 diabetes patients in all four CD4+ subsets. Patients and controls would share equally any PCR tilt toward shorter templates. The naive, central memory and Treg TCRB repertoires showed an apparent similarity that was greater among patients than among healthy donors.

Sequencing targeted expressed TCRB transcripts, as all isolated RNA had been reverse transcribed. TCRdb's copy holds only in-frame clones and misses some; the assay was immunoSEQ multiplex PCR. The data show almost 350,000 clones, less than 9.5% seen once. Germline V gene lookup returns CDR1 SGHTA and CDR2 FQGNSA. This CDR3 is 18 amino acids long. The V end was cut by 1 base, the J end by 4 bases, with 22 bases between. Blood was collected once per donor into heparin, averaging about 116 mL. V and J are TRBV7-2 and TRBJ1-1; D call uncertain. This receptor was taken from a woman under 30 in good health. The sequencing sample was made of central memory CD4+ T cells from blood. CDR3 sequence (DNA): TGTGCCAGCAGCTTAGTTGGGTCAGGATCGCGGTGGGGCACTGAAGCTTTCTTT. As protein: CASSLVGSGSRWGTEAFF.